A selection of T cell receptor beta chains follows, all from one sample in a study of CD8+CD57+ T cells in acquired aplastic anemia. TCRdb used MiXCR to reprocess the reads, holding one entry per CDR3 protein. Here the sample spans approximately 130,000 distinct CDR3 sequences, 58% being singletons. The source material was sorted CD4+, CD8+, or CD8+CD57+ T cells (not recorded which) from PBMCs. The receptors originated from a human donor with aplastic anemia. CDR3s include the opening cysteine and the closing phenylalanine or tryptophan. The D gene is left open where the match is weak. Only part of the rows carry a size: once, few, many, or a class if the clone is expanded.

cdr3_aa,cdr3_nt,j_call,clone_size,v_call,cdr3_length,d_call
CASRGPNTEAFF,TGTGCCAGTAGGGGGCCGAACACTGAAGCTTTCTTT,TRBJ1-1,many,TRBV19,12,.
CSARGDRLYNEQFF,TGCAGTGCTAGAGGGGACAGACTCTACAATGAGCAGTTCTTC,TRBJ2-1,.,TRBV20-1,14,TRBD1
CASSQDPGSPQGRNQPQHF,TGCGCCAGCAGCCAAGACCCAGGCAGTCCACAGGGACGCAATCAGCCCCAGCATTTT,TRBJ1-5,many,TRBV4-1,19,.
CASSLRTVIF,TGTGCCAGCAGTTTACGGACAGTGATCTTC,TRBJ1-2,.,TRBV7-4,10,.
CSVELGGSYEQYF,TGCAGCGTTGAATTAGGTGGGTCCTACGAGCAGTACTTC,TRBJ2-7,.,TRBV29-1,13,.
CSVEHGSNTGELFF,TGCAGCGTTGAACACGGGAGTAACACCGGGGAGCTGTTTTTT,TRBJ2-2,.,TRBV29-1,14,.
CASSLVYSRSESTDTQYF,TGTGCCAGCAGCTTAGTTTACTCCCGGTCCGAGAGCACAGATACGCAGTATTTT,TRBJ2-3,.,TRBV11-2,18,.
CASSLERTNEQFF,TGTGCCAGCAGCTTAGAACGGACCAATGAGCAGTTCTTC,TRBJ2-1,.,TRBV7-2,13,.
CSVGQNSRGAEAFF,TGCAGCGTTGGGCAGAACTCCAGGGGCGCTGAAGCTTTCTTT,TRBJ1-1,.,TRBV29-1,14,.
CASSLSGGLETQYF,TGTGCCAGCAGCTTAAGCGGGGGGTTAGAGACCCAGTACTTC,TRBJ2-5,.,TRBV9,14,TRBD2
CASSLREGRSYEQYF,TGTGCCAGCAGCCTACGCGAGGGACGCTCCTACGAGCAGTACTTC,TRBJ2-7,.,TRBV7-8,15,.
CASSLLGQGGDEQFF,TGTGCCAGCAGCTTACTTGGACAGGGTGGGGATGAGCAGTTCTTC,TRBJ2-1,.,TRBV11-2,15,TRBD1
CASSNRQGAWGTEAFF,TGTGCCAGCAGCAATAGGCAGGGGGCATGGGGAACTGAAGCTTTCTTT,TRBJ1-1,once,TRBV11-1,16,TRBD1
CASSFRHDTQYF,TGTGCCAGCAGTTTCCGACATGATACGCAGTATTTT,TRBJ2-3,once,TRBV10-3,12,.
CASSRDRGEQYF,TGTGCCAGCAGCCGCGACAGGGGCGAGCAGTACTTC,TRBJ2-7,.,TRBV7-2,12,TRBD1
CATSREAQGAYEQYF,TGTGCCACCAGCAGAGAGGCACAGGGGGCCTACGAGCAGTACTTC,TRBJ2-7,.,TRBV15,15,TRBD1
CASSLEGSLYNEQFF,TGTGCCAGCAGCTTGGAGGGGTCCCTCTACAATGAGCAGTTCTTC,TRBJ2-1,.,TRBV5-4,15,.
CASTRESNSPLHF,TGTGCCAGCACCCGGGAATCCAATTCACCCCTCCACTTT,TRBJ1-6,few,TRBV2,13,.
CSASRQLASTDTQYF,TGCAGTGCTAGTAGACAGCTAGCTAGCACAGATACGCAGTATTTT,TRBJ2-3,.,TRBV20-1,15,.
CASSIGSGVYSYEQYF,TGTGCCAGTAGTATTGGGTCGGGGGTCTATTCCTACGAGCAGTACTTC,TRBJ2-7,many,TRBV19,16,.
CASSLGLAGRDNEQFF,TGTGCCAGCAGCTTAGGCCTAGCGGGGAGAGACAATGAGCAGTTCTTC,TRBJ2-1,.,TRBV7-7,16,TRBD2
CASSLYTSFSYNSPLHF,TGTGCCAGCAGCTTGTACACAAGTTTCTCCTATAATTCACCCCTCCACTTT,TRBJ1-6,once,TRBV5-6,17,.
CASSLEPTGEKLFF,TGCGCCAGCAGCTTGGAACCTACCGGTGAAAAACTGTTTTTT,TRBJ1-4,.,TRBV5-1,14,.
CASSPRSGGVSYNGQFF,TGTGCCAGCAGCCCCCGTAGCGGGGGAGTCTCCTACAATGGGCAGTTCTTC,TRBJ2-1,.,TRBV13,17,TRBD2
CASTKWGIGSTDEQFF,TGTGCCAGTACTAAATGGGGAATAGGAAGTACGGATGAGCAGTTCTTC,TRBJ2-1,.,TRBV19,16,.
CASSWTSYEQYF,TGTGCCAGCAGTTGGACCTCCTACGAGCAGTACTTC,TRBJ2-7,.,TRBV12-3/TRBV12-4,12,.
CASIDRGQGIQYF,TGTGCCAGCATCGACAGGGGGCAAGGCATTCAGTACTTC,TRBJ2-4,.,TRBV2,13,TRBD1
CASSEAGGSSYEQYF,TGTGCCAGCAGTGAAGCGGGAGGTAGCTCCTACGAGCAGTACTTC,TRBJ2-7,few,TRBV6-1,15,.